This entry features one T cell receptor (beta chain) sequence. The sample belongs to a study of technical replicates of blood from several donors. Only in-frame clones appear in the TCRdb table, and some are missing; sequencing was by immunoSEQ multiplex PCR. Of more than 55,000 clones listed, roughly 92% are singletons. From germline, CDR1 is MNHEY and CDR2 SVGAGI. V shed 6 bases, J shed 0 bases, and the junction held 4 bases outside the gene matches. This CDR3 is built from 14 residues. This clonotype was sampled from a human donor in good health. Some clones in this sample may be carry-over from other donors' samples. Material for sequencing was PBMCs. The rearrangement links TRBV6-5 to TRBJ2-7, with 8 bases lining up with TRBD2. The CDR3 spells CASRRGVISYEQYF. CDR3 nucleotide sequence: TGTGCCAGCAGGCGGGGGGTAATCTCCTACGAGCAGTACTTC.